Below, 32 T cell receptor beta chains from the same sample are listed, as sequenced in a study of early T cells in non-severe SARS-CoV-2 infection. TCRdb passed the 5' RACE reads through MiXCR, listing each CDR3 protein once. The data contain over 30,000 distinct CDR3 sequences, around 5.6% of them seen just once; the ten biggest clones take up less than 10%. Input material: whole blood. These TCRs come from an adult who was a healthcare worker with PCR-confirmed SARS-CoV-2 infection or an uninfected control (not recorded which).

This clonotype was observed a few times. This chain uses TRBV28 with TRBJ1-2, with D tentatively TRBD1 (6 bases). This CDR3 has 15 amino acids. CDR1 and CDR2 from the germline V gene are MDHEN and SYDVKM. V was trimmed by 4 bases and J by 8 bases, leaving 20 bases between them. CDR3 region: CASSSPGGASEGYTF. The CDR3 nucleotides read TGTGCCAGCAGTTCCCCCGGGGGGGCGTCGGAGGGCTACACCTTC.

This clonotype was observed many times. The CDR3 protein is CASSFRDGYNSPLHF. CDR3 bases: TGTGCCAGCAGCTTCCGGGACGGCTATAATTCACCCCTCCACTTT. The V call is TRBV5-8, the J call TRBJ1-6; maybe TRBD1 (5 bases). Trimming stripped 2 bases from V and 3 bases from J, with 9 bases between. The germline V gene encodes CDR1 SGHTS and CDR2 YDEGEE. CDR3 length: 15 residues. Full variable domain (rest looked up from reference TRBV5-8 and TRBJ1-6): EAGVTQSPTHLIKTRGQQATLRCSPISGHTSVYWYQQALGLGLQFLLWYDEGEERNRGNFPPRFSGRQFPNYSSELNVNALELEDSALYLCASSFRDGYNSPLHFGNGTRLTVT.

This clonotype appeared many times. This chain connects TRBV7-2 to TRBJ2-2; 8 bases line up with TRBD1. V shed 4 bases, J shed 3 bases, and the junction held 13 bases outside the gene matches. The CDR3 is 18 amino acids. Germline V gives CDR1 SGHTA, CDR2 FQGNSA. In nucleotides, the CDR3 is TGTGCCAGCAGCTCCCCGGGGCCGCAGGGGGCTCACACCGGGGAGCTGTTTTTT. This encodes CASSSPGPQGAHTGELFF.

Remarks on this clonotype: A much larger clone lies a single base off, so this may be a read error. The rearrangement links TRBV7-9 to TRBJ1-5; no clear D. The CDR3 totals 11 residues. Germline V CDR1 and CDR2: SEHNR, FQNEAQ (reference sequence). Deletions cut 3 bases from V and 9 bases from J, with 6 bases between. The chain's CDR3 is CASSLGRPQHF. Here the CDR3 DNA reads TGTGCCAGCAGCTTGGGCCGGCCCCAGCATTTT.

The chain uses TRBV28 and TRBJ1-2; unclear D gene. CDR1 is MDHEN and CDR2 is SYDVKM in the germline V gene. CDR3 length: 13 amino acids. The V end was cut by 2 bases, the J end by 7 bases, with 11 bases between. The CDR3 DNA reads TGTGCCAGCAGTTTAGTAGGGTCCAGTGGCTACACCTTC. Protein product: CASSLVGSSGYTF.

The table lists this clonotype with many counts. The rearrangement joins TRBV5-6 to TRBJ1-2; TRBD1 matches at 11 bases. CDR3 length: 15 residues. Trimming at V came to 0 bases and at J to 4 bases, leaving 2 bases not matched to a gene. Germline V lookup: CDR1 SGHDT, CDR2 YYEEEE. The CDR3 DNA reads TGTGCCAGCAGCTTGGGGACAGGGGGCGCCTATGGCTACACCTTC. It specifies CASSLGTGGAYGYTF.

This clonotype came up many times. The chain has TRBV20-1 and TRBJ1-2; 11 bases are a match to TRBD1. The germline V gene encodes CDR1 DFQATT and CDR2 SNEGSKA (reference sequence). J was trimmed by 1 base and V by 6 bases; bases with no gene match: 4. CDR3 length: 14 amino acids. The CDR3 here is CSAGGTGGNYGYTF. In nucleotides, the CDR3 is TGCAGTGCCGGCGGGACAGGGGGTAACTATGGCTACACCTTC.

The rearrangement links TRBV7-2 to TRBJ2-3, with TRBD2 matching over 8 bases. V lost 5 bases to trimming and J lost 5 bases; unmatched junction nucleotides: 12. The germline V gene encodes CDR1 SGHTA and CDR2 FQGNSA. The CDR3 has 16 amino acids. The DNA for the CDR3 is TGTGCCAGCAGCCTACAGCGGGGGACACACAAAGATACGCAGTATTTT. Translated: CASSLQRGTHKDTQYF.

This CDR3 reads CASSWGVLETQYF. DNA of the CDR3: TGCGCCAGCAGCTGGGGGGTTTTAGAGACCCAGTACTTC. The chain has TRBV5-1 and TRBJ2-5, with D possibly TRBD2 on 6 matching bases. This CDR3 comprises 13 residues. The germline V gene encodes CDR1 SGHRS and CDR2 YFSETQ. V dropped 3 bases and J dropped 4 bases, with 10 bases sitting between them.

This clonotype appeared a few times. The chain links TRBV20-1 to TRBJ2-7, with D possibly called TRBD1 or TRBD2 (5 bases each). Germline V CDR1 and CDR2: DFQATT, SNEGSKA (reference sequence). Trimming left V 3 bases short and J 4 bases short, with 13 bases between. This CDR3 is 13 amino acids long. CDR3 protein: CSARWGREYEQYF. The CDR3 DNA reads TGCAGTGCTAGGTGGGGACGGGAATACGAGCAGTACTTC.

This clonotype came up many times. The CDR3 region is CASGGLPNEKLFF. DNA for the CDR3: TGTGCCAGCGGAGGTCTACCTAATGAAAAACTGTTTTTT. The V gene is TRBV2, the J gene TRBJ1-4; no clear D. The germline V and J ends were trimmed by 8 bases and 3 bases, with 10 bases remaining between them. Germline assignment: CDR1 SNHLY and CDR2 FYNNEI. The CDR3 totals 13 residues. The full variable domain, its missing parts supplied by reference TRBV2 and TRBJ1-4, is EPEVTQTPSHQVTQMGQEVILRCVPISNHLYFYWYRQILGQKVEFLVSFYNNEISEKSEIFDDQFSVERPDGSNFTLKIRSTKLEDSAMYFCASGGLPNEKLFFGSGTQLSVL.

At least ten counts were recorded for this clonotype. The chain recombines TRBV19 with TRBJ1-5, with a possible D match to TRBD1 (6 bases). This CDR3 is built from 16 residues. Germline V gene lookup returns CDR1 LNHDA and CDR2 SQIVND (reference sequence). Deletions cut 5 bases from V and 3 bases from J, with 17 bases between. The CDR3 here is CASSPIGQGNNQPQHF. CDR3 in DNA: TGTGCCAGTAGTCCGATCGGTCAGGGGAACAATCAGCCCCAGCATTTT.

This clonotype appeared a few times. The V call is TRBV9, the J call TRBJ1-1; no clear D gene. The CDR3 is 13 residues long. V lost 0 bases, J lost 4 bases, and 7 bases lay in between. Germline CDR1 and CDR2: SGDLS and YYNGEE. DNA of the CDR3: TGTGCCAGCAGCGTAGCTCCGGCCACTGAAGCTTTCTTT. Amino acid sequence: CASSVAPATEAFF.

This clonotype was counted between two and nine times. V gene TRBV6-6 combines with J gene TRBJ2-1; possibly TRBD1 for D (6 bases). This CDR3 has 15 residues. Germline-derived CDR1 and CDR2 are MNHNY and SVGAGI (reference sequence). Trimming cost V 4 bases and J 4 bases, with 14 bases left between them. CDR3 DNA: TGTGCCAGCAGTTGGAGACCAGGGACATACAATGAGCAGTTCTTC. It encodes CASSWRPGTYNEQFF.

The chain is built from TRBV11-2 and TRBJ1-1; 11 nucleotides agree with TRBD1. The V gene end was trimmed by 6 bases and the J gene end by 1 base; junction bases not matched to a gene: 16. The CDR3 length is 19 residues. Germline-derived CDR1 and CDR2 are SGHAT and FQNNGV. The CDR3 DNA sequence: TGTGCCAGCAGTCTACCAATTCCGGGACAGGGGGATAGGAACACTGAAGCTTTCTTT. This sequence encodes CASSLPIPGQGDRNTEAFF.

The rearrangement links TRBV7-9 to TRBJ1-1; D uncertain. The germline V and J ends were trimmed by 5 bases and 6 bases, with 19 bases remaining between them. Germline-derived CDR1 and CDR2 are SEHNR and FQNEAQ (reference sequence). This CDR3 has 15 amino acids. DNA of the CDR3: TGTGCCAGCAGCCAAGTGTTAATTGGGATCGCTGAAGCTTTCTTT. Protein sequence: CASSQVLIGIAEAFF.

The rearrangement links TRBV5-1 to TRBJ2-5; D is ambiguous. CDR3 length: 14 amino acids. With 1 base removed from V and 7 bases from J, the gap between germline ends came to 14 bases. Germline CDR1 SGHRS, CDR2 YFSETQ. The CDR3 coding sequence is TGCGCCAGCAGCTTGCCACAGTCAAGGGTGACCCAGTACTTC. It specifies CASSLPQSRVTQYF.

This clonotype has at least ten counts. The rearrangement joins TRBV5-4 to TRBJ1-1; weak D call: TRBD1 (5 bases). This CDR3 has 14 residues. V lost 3 bases to trimming and J lost 4 bases, with 13 bases between them. Germline CDR1 is SGHNT and CDR2 is YYREEE (reference sequence). CDR3 in amino acids: CASSSPGEGTEAFF. The CDR3 bases are TGTGCCAGCAGCTCCCCGGGGGAGGGCACTGAAGCTTTCTTT.

Many counts were recorded for this clonotype. DNA of the CDR3: TGTGCCATCAAACCTAGCGGGGGGGCTTCGTACAATGAGCAGTTCTTC. Translating it yields CAIKPSGGASYNEQFF. The chain combines TRBV10-3 with TRBJ2-1; 12 bases are shared with TRBD2. This CDR3 has 16 residues. The junction had 8 bases not matched to a gene; V was cut back by 7 bases and J by 4 bases. The germline V gene has CDR1 ENHRY and CDR2 SYGVKD.

This clonotype showed up just a few times. The chain carries TRBV7-2 and TRBJ2-7, with TRBD2 matching over 9 bases. The CDR3 extends over 14 amino acids. CDR1 is SGHTA and CDR2 is FQGNSA in the germline V gene. V was clipped by 6 bases and J by 2 bases; unmatched bases: 5. The CDR3 DNA follows: TGTGCCAGCAGACAGACTAGCGGTACCTACGAGCAGTACTTC. It yields the protein CASRQTSGTYEQYF.

This clonotype was observed once. The V call is TRBV12-3 or TRBV12-4, the J call TRBJ2-1; TRBD1 might be the D (6 bases). This CDR3 is built from 14 residues. The germline V and J ends were trimmed by 8 bases and 3 bases, with 14 bases remaining between them. The CDR3 loop is CASQGPGYYNEQFF. CDR3 coding DNA: TGTGCCAGCCAGGGGCCGGGATACTACAATGAGCAGTTCTTC.

At least ten counts were recorded for this clonotype. The gene calls are TRBV10-3 and TRBJ2-5, with 11 bases matching TRBD1. The CDR3 is made up of 15 amino acids. The J segment lost 4 bases and the V segment lost 7 bases, leaving 8 bases of the junction unmatched. The germline gives CDR1 ENHRY, CDR2 SYGVKD. The DNA for the CDR3 is TGTGCCATCACACCCGGGACAGGGGGTATAGAGACCCAGTACTTC. Its protein product is CAITPGTGGIETQYF.

This clonotype has more than one count but fewer than ten. The chain employs TRBV5-1 and TRBJ2-7; 10 bases are shared with TRBD1. V lost 0 bases to trimming and J lost 0 bases; unmatched junction nucleotides: 3. Germline values: CDR1 SGHRS, CDR2 YFSETQ. The CDR3 covers 16 residues. Here the CDR3 DNA reads TGCGCCAGCAGCTTGGACGGGACAGGGGACTCCTACGAGCAGTACTTC. Protein product: CASSLDGTGDSYEQYF.

This clonotype showed up many times. For the CDR3, the DNA is TGTGCCAGCAGCCCGACTAGCGGGGTTGAGACCCAGTACTTC. Its protein product is CASSPTSGVETQYF. This chain uses TRBV11-2 with TRBJ2-5; 11 positions agree with TRBD2. V gave up 5 bases and J gave up 5 bases; unmatched junction bases: 4. The CDR3 loop spans 14 amino acids. The germline gives CDR1 SGHAT, CDR2 FQNNGV.

This clonotype came up many times. The rearrangement links TRBV20-1 to TRBJ2-2, with 7 bases that match TRBD1. The CDR3 is 14 residues long. V lost 5 bases, J lost 0 bases, and 3 bases stayed unmatched. CDR1 and CDR2 (germline): DFQATT, SNEGSKA (reference sequence). As DNA, the CDR3 is TGCAGTGCTCTGGACAGGTCGAACACCGGGGAGCTGTTTTTT. This gives the protein CSALDRSNTGELFF.

In this sample, this clonotype turned up a few times. The chain couples TRBV7-2 to TRBJ2-5; D unclear. Trimming shortened V by 1 base and J by 2 bases, and 11 bases separated the two germline ends. The CDR3 runs 15 residues. The germline V gene encodes CDR1 SGHTA and CDR2 FQGNSA. DNA of the CDR3: TGTGCCAGCAGCTTAGATTTCAGGATTCAAGAGACCCAGTACTTC. Its protein product is CASSLDFRIQETQYF.

This chain connects TRBV7-9 to TRBJ1-2; D is unclear. The CDR3 has 13 residues. V lost 0 bases to trimming and J lost 6 bases, with 8 bases between them. CDR1 and CDR2 (germline): SEHNR, FQNEAQ (reference sequence). The CDR3 here is CASSLANSDGYTF. The CDR3 DNA sequence: TGTGCCAGCAGCTTAGCGAACAGTGATGGCTACACCTTC.

This clonotype was recorded at least ten times. This rearrangement joins TRBV28 to TRBJ1-6, with TRBD1 identical over 9 bases. V lost 2 bases to trimming and J lost 9 bases; unmatched junction nucleotides: 5. This CDR3 comprises 15 residues. CDR1 is MDHEN, CDR2 SYDVKM, per germline. The CDR3 loop is CASSLVQGAPSPLHF. The CDR3 coding sequence is TGTGCCAGCAGTTTAGTACAGGGGGCGCCTTCACCCCTCCACTTT.

This clonotype has a count of ten or more. The rearrangement uses TRBV12-3 or TRBV12-4 and TRBJ2-2; TRBD2 matches at 9 bases. The CDR3 covers 14 residues. Trimming took 6 bases from V and 8 from J; bases not matched to a gene: 7. The CDR3 region is CASRPRGGIGELFF. The CDR3 DNA sequence: TGTGCCAGCAGGCCGCGGGGGGGCATAGGGGAGCTGTTTTTT.

This clonotype was seen a few times. The chain employs TRBV18 and TRBJ2-3, with D possibly TRBD2 on 6 matching bases. The CDR3 runs 15 residues. Germline assignment: CDR1 KGHSH and CDR2 LQKENI. V was clipped by 4 bases and J by 1 base, with 12 bases between them. The CDR3 loop is CASSRLVGRTDTQYF. In DNA form, the CDR3 reads TGTGCCAGCTCACGACTAGTGGGACGCACAGATACGCAGTATTTT.

This clonotype was recorded many times. V usage is TRBV28 and J usage is TRBJ2-7, with 13 positions matching TRBD2. CDR1 MDHEN and CDR2 SYDVKM come from the germline V gene. The V segment lost 5 bases and the J segment 1 base; nucleotides outside the gene matches: 2. CDR3 length: 15 amino acids. The DNA for the CDR3 is TGTGCCAGCAGTGAGACTAGCGGGGGGTCCTACGAGCAGTACTTC. Protein sequence: CASSETSGGSYEQYF.

This chain connects TRBV4-2 to TRBJ2-1, with D uncertain. Germline loops: CDR1 LGHNA, CDR2 YNFKEQ. The CDR3 covers 16 residues. Trimming took 0 bases from V and 7 from J, leaving 16 bases between them. CDR3 loop: CASSQDPVPLMNEQFF. DNA for the CDR3: TGTGCCAGCAGCCAAGATCCGGTACCCCTGATGAATGAGCAGTTCTTC.